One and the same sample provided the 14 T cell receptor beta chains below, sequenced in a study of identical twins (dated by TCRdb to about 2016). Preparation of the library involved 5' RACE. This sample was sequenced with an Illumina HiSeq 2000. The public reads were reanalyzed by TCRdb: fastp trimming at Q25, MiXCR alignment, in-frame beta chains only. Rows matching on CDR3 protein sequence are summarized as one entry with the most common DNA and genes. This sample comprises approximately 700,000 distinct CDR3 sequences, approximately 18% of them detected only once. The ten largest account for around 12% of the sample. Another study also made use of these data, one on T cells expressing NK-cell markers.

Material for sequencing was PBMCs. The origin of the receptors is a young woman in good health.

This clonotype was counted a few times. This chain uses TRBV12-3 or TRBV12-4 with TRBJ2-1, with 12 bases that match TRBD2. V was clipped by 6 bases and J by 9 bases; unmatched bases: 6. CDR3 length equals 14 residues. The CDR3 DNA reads TGTGCCAGCAGGCAGACTAGCGGGAGTGGTGAGCAGTTCTTC. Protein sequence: CASRQTSGSGEQFF.

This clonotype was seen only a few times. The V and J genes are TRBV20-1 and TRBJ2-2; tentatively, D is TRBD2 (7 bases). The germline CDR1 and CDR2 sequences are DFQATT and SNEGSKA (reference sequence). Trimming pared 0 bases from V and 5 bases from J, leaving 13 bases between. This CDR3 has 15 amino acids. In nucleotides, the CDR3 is TGCAGTGCTAGAGATGGGGGGGGGCGGACCGGGGAGCTGTTTTTT. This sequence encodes CSARDGGGRTGELFF.

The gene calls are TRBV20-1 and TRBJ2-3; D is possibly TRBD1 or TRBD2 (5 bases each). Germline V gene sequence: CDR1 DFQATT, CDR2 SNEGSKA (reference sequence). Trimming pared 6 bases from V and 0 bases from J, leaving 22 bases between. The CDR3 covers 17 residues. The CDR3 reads CSAWDQTDPTSTDTQYF. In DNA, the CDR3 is TGCAGTGCATGGGACCAGACCGACCCTACAAGCACAGATACGCAGTATTTT.

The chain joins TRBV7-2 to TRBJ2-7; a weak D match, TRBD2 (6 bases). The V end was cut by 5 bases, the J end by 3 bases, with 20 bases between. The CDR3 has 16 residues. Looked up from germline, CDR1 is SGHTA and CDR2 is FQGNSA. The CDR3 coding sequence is TGTGCCAGCAGCCGTGCGGGGCCCTATCTGGACTACGAGCAGTACTTC. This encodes CASSRAGPYLDYEQYF.

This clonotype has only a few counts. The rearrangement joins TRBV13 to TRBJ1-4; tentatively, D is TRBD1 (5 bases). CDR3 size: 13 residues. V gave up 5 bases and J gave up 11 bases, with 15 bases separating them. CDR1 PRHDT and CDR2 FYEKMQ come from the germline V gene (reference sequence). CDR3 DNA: TGTGCCAGCAGCCTCGGGGCAGGGAAGAAACTGTTTTTT. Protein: CASSLGAGKKLFF.

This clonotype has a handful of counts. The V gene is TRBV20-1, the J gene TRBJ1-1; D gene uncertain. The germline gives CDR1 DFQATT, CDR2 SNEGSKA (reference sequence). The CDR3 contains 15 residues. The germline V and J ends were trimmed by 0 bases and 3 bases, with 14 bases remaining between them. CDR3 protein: CSARDYRGLDTEAFF. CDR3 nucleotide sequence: TGCAGTGCTAGAGATTACCGGGGATTGGACACTGAAGCTTTCTTT.

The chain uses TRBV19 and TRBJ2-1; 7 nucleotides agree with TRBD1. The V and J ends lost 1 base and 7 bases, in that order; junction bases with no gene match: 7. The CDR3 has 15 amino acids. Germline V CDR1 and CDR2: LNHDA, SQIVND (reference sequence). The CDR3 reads CASSIAGTVLNEQFF. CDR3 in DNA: TGTGCCAGTAGTATAGCCGGGACAGTCCTTAATGAGCAGTTCTTC.

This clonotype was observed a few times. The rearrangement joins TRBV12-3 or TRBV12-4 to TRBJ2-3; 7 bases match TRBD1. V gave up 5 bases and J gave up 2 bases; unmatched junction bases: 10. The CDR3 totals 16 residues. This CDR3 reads CASSTPGRGNTDTQYF. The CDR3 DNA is TGTGCCAGCAGTACCCCCGGCAGGGGGAACACAGATACGCAGTATTTT.

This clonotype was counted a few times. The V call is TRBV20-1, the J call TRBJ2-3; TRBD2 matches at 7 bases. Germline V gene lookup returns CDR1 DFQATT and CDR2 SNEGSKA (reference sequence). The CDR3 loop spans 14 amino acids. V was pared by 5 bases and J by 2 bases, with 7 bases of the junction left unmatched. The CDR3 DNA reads TGCAGTGCTGCCCAGCGGGACCCCACAGATACGCAGTATTTT. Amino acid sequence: CSAAQRDPTDTQYF.

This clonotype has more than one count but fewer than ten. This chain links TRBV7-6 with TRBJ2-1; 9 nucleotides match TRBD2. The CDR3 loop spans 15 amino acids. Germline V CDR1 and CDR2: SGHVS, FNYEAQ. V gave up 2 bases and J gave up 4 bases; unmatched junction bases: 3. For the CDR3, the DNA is TGTGCCAGCAGCTTACTAGCGGGATATTACAATGAGCAGTTCTTC. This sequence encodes CASSLLAGYYNEQFF.

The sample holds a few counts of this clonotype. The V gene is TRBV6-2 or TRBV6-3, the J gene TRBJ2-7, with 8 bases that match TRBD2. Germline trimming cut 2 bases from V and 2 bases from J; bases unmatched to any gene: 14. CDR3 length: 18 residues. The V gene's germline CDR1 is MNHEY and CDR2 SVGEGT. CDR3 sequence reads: CASSYQPTSGVFTYEQYF. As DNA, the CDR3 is TGTGCCAGCAGTTACCAACCCACTAGCGGAGTTTTTACCTACGAGCAGTACTTC.

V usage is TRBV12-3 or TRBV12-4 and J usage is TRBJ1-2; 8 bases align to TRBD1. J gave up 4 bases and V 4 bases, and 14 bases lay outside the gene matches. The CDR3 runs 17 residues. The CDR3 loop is CASSSMRWTGPGYGYTF. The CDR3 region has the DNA TGTGCCAGCAGTTCGATGAGATGGACAGGGCCTGGCTATGGCTACACCTTC.

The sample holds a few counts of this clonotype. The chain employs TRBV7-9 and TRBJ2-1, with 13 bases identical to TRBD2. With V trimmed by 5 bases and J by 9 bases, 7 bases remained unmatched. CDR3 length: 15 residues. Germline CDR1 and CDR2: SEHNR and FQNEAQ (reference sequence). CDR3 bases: TGTGCCAGCAGCCCCAGACTAGCGGGAGGTAGTGAGCAGTTCTTC. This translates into CASSPRLAGGSEQFF.

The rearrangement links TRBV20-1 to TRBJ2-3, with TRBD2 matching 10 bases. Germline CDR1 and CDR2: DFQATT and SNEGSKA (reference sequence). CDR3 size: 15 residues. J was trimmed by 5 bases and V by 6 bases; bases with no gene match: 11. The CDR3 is CSANLLAGVRDTQYF. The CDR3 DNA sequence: TGCAGTGCGAACCTCCTAGCGGGAGTTAGAGATACGCAGTATTTT.